A single sample is the source of the 6 T cell receptor beta chains below, sequenced in a study of regulatory T cells in long-lasting Graves disease. CDR3-region Arm-PCR and iRepertoire HTBI primers produced the TCR beta libraries. TCRdb itself ran the multiplex PCR reads through MiXCR, one entry per CDR3 protein. Of more than 450,000 distinct CDR3 sequences in the sample, around 11% were seen once. The time point is: newly diagnosed GD, antithyroid drugs for less than 3 months. PBMCs were the source of the RNA used for TCR sequencing. This sample also appeared in a second study, on T cells in Graves' hyperthyroidism and ophthalmopathy.

The sequencing used peripheral blood mononuclear cells (PBMCs), collected at new diagnosis, from a patient treated with antithyroid drugs. The receptor source for this set is a woman aged 30 to 39 with Graves disease.

This clonotype turned up a few times. The V and J genes are TRBV4-3 and TRBJ2-2, with 9 bases matching TRBD2. The CDR3 totals 17 residues. Germline lookup yields CDR1 LGHNA and CDR2 YSLEER. V was clipped by 1 base and J by 6 bases; unmatched bases: 9. In DNA form, the CDR3 reads TGCGCCAGCAGCCAAGTCCCCGGGACTAGCCGGTCCGGGGAGCTGTTTTTT. Protein sequence: CASSQVPGTSRSGELFF.

This clonotype was seen repeatedly, ten times or more. The chain carries TRBV29-1 and TRBJ1-2, with 12 bases lining up with TRBD1. The CDR3 length is 15 residues. CDR1 is SQVTM, CDR2 ANQGSEA, per germline. The V and J ends lost 4 bases and 7 bases, in that order; junction bases with no gene match: 10. CDR3 nucleotide sequence: TGCAGCGTTGGGGGGGGACAGGGGGCGATGAGTGGCTACACCTTC. It translates to CSVGGGQGAMSGYTF.

This clonotype was detected ten times or more. The chain is built from TRBV29-1 and TRBJ2-3, with 8 bases identical to TRBD2. Germline assignment: CDR1 SQVTM and CDR2 ANQGSEA. The CDR3 runs 15 residues. Trimming cost V 5 bases and J 3 bases; bases outside gene matches: 10. CDR3 coding DNA: TGCAGCGTTTCCCCTTTTGCGGGAGGTACAGATACGCAGTATTTT. This gives the protein CSVSPFAGGTDTQYF.

With respect to this clonotype: It differs at one base from a far larger clone, so likely a read error. This chain connects TRBV2 to TRBJ1-4, with D possibly TRBD1 on 5 matching bases. The end of the DNA aligns better with TRBJ1-6, so the J call may be wrong. The CDR3 consists of 16 residues. CDR1 is SNHLY and CDR2 is FYNNEI in the germline V gene. The CDR3 DNA reads as TGTGCCAGCAGTGATCCCCGGGGCAGACAAGATTCACCCCTCCACTTT. It is translated as CASSDPRGRQDSPLHF.

This clonotype was picked up a small number of times. A read error likely explains this, since a far larger clone differs by one base. The chain combines TRBV5-5 with TRBJ2-1; 9 bases align to TRBD2. The CDR3 covers 14 residues. The germline V gene encodes CDR1 SGHKS and CDR2 YYEKEE (reference sequence). V was pared by 4 bases and J by 10 bases, with 9 bases of the junction left unmatched. The CDR3 spells CASSTGTSSYEQFF. The CDR3, as DNA: TGTGCCAGCAGCACCGGGACTAGCTCCTACGAGCAGTTCTTC.

This clonotype showed up just a few times. This chain links TRBV7-9 with TRBJ2-3; 10 nucleotides line up with TRBD2. V was pared by 2 bases and J by 2 bases, with 7 bases of the junction left unmatched. This CDR3 region has 17 residues. Germline V lookup: CDR1 SEHNR, CDR2 FQNEAQ (reference sequence). The CDR3 sequence: CASSLTPLAGVTDTQYF. The CDR3 nucleotides read TGTGCCAGCAGCTTAACTCCCCTAGCGGGAGTCACAGATACGCAGTATTTT.